Below, 20 T cell receptor beta chains from the same sample are listed, as sequenced in a study of post-analysis software for immune sequencing data. Study-level points and caveats: Patients showed TRBV5-6, TRBV5-1 and TRBV20-1 among five TRBV segments more frequent than in controls.

Which antigens these TCRs recognize remains unknown. Every TCR beta cDNA library bore unique molecular identifiers. Each CDR3 protein gets one entry after TCRdb re-called the PCR reads with MiXCR. This repertoire shows just over 250,000 distinct CDR3 sequences, approximately 34% found once; its top ten account for 4% to 5.5%. Specimen: blood. The receptors derive from a girl aged 10 to 17 with multiple sclerosis.

The rearrangement joins TRBV5-1 to TRBJ1-2, with 7 bases aligning to TRBD1. Germline values: CDR1 SGHRS, CDR2 YFSETQ. The J segment lost 2 bases and the V segment lost 4 bases, leaving 8 bases of the junction unmatched. This CDR3 is 15 amino acids long. The CDR3 region has the DNA TGCGCCAGCAGCCCGACAGGGAATATAAACTATGGCTACACCTTC. This gives the protein CASSPTGNINYGYTF.

This clonotype was recorded at least ten times. The chain recombines TRBV5-1 with TRBJ1-6; maybe TRBD1 (6 bases). Deletions cut 6 bases from V and 7 bases from J, with 20 bases between. The V gene's germline CDR1 is SGHRS and CDR2 YFSETQ. This CDR3 spans 16 amino acids. The CDR3 here is CASTWGNRAGNSPLHF. CDR3 DNA sequence: TGCGCCAGCACCTGGGGGAACAGGGCTGGGAATTCACCCCTCCACTTT.

This clonotype has a count of ten or more. The chain joins TRBV20-1 to TRBJ1-6; D possibly corresponds to TRBD1 (6 bases). In germline, CDR1 is DFQATT, CDR2 SNEGSKA (reference sequence). The CDR3 runs to 14 residues. The germline V and J ends were trimmed by 5 bases and 8 bases, with 16 bases remaining between them. CDR3 in DNA: TGCAGTGCTGTAGAGGGGGTTTTTCATTCACCCCTCCACTTT. This encodes CSAVEGVFHSPLHF.

This clonotype was recorded a few times. V and J are TRBV20-1 and TRBJ1-4; 7 bases fit TRBD1. This CDR3 is built from 16 residues. With 3 bases clipped from V and 8 bases from J, the junction kept 15 bases outside the gene matches. CDR1 is DFQATT, CDR2 SNEGSKA, per germline (reference sequence). The CDR3 reads CSARPRTGEGREKLFF. CDR3 in DNA: TGCAGTGCTAGGCCCCGAACAGGGGAAGGGAGGGAAAAACTGTTTTTT.

This rearrangement joins TRBV28 to TRBJ2-7, with D maybe TRBD1 (6 bases). The CDR3 is 15 amino acids. V gave up 2 bases and J gave up 2 bases, with 13 bases separating them. The germline CDR1 and CDR2 sequences are MDHEN and SYDVKM. CDR3 region: CASSLRHRATYEQYF. The DNA of the CDR3 is TGTGCCAGCAGTTTACGTCACAGGGCAACCTACGAGCAGTACTTC.

This clonotype was observed at least ten times. CDR3 bases: TGTGCCAGCAGTTTAGCCCCGACAGGGCAAGAGACCCAGTACTTC. It yields the protein CASSLAPTGQETQYF. The chain carries TRBV12-3 or TRBV12-4 and TRBJ2-5, with 7 bases lining up with TRBD1. V shed 0 bases, J shed 2 bases, and the junction held 3 bases outside the gene matches. The CDR3 loop spans 15 amino acids.

The V and J genes are TRBV27 and TRBJ2-5; no firm D call. V was shortened by 8 bases and J by 11 bases, with 21 bases between the two germline ends. From germline, CDR1 is MNHEY and CDR2 SMNVEV (reference sequence). The CDR3 loop spans 13 amino acids. CDR3 amino acids: CASLEIPTLKQYF. The CDR3 DNA reads as TGTGCCAGCCTCGAGATACCGACTCTCAAGCAGTACTTC.

The chain is built from TRBV29-1 and TRBJ2-1; TRBD1 might be the D (6 bases). The CDR3 runs to 13 residues. The V end was cut by 2 bases, the J end by 7 bases, with 12 bases between. Per germline, CDR1 SQVTM and CDR2 ANQGSEA. The DNA for the CDR3 is TGCAGCGTTGAAAGGGCAGGGGCAAATGAGCAGTTCTTC. Translated, it gives CSVERAGANEQFF.

This clonotype was counted only a few times. This may be a read error: a much more frequent sequence differs by one nucleotide. J is TRBJ2-1 and V is TRBV7-2; tentatively, D is TRBD1 or TRBD2 (5 bases each). The CDR3 contains 16 residues. V lost 5 bases and J 4 bases, leaving 18 bases between the germline ends. Germline V gene lookup returns CDR1 SGHTA and CDR2 FQGNSA. The CDR3 spells CASSGQISEGYNEQFF. CDR3 bases: TGTGCCAGCAGCGGGCAAATCTCCGAGGGGTACAATGAGCAGTTCTTC. The whole variable domain, remainder taken from reference TRBV7-2 and TRBJ2-1, is GAGVSQSPSNKVTEKGKDVELRCDPISGHTALYWYRQSLGQGLEFLIYFQGNSAPDKSGLPSDRFSAERTGGSVSTLTIQRTQQEDSAVYLCASSGQISEGYNEQFFGPGTRLTVL.

In its sample, this clonotype was seen many times. The genes are TRBV5-1 and TRBJ2-1; 9 bases line up with TRBD1. The CDR3 has 15 amino acids. V lost 4 bases and J lost 6; bases outside the gene matches: 8. Germline CDR1 SGHRS, CDR2 YFSETQ. DNA for the CDR3: TGCGCCAGCAGCCCGGACAGGGGCAGCGGCAATGAGCAGTTCTTC. Translating it yields CASSPDRGSGNEQFF.

This clonotype was seen ten or more times. This chain links TRBV18 with TRBJ1-1; D gene uncertain. The CDR3 is 14 amino acids. V lost 0 bases to trimming and J lost 5 bases, with 10 bases between them. CDR1 KGHSH and CDR2 LQKENI come from the germline V gene. CDR3 nucleotide sequence: TGTGCCAGCTCACCACCCTTATCAGCGACTGAAGCTTTCTTT. This encodes CASSPPLSATEAFF.

This clonotype appeared a few times. This chain uses TRBV28 with TRBJ2-2; perhaps D is TRBD1 or TRBD2 (5 bases each). Looked up from germline, CDR1 is MDHEN and CDR2 is SYDVKM. V dropped 6 bases and J dropped 2 bases, with 13 bases sitting between them. The CDR3 covers 15 residues. CDR3 amino acids: CASRLRGANTGELFF. For the CDR3, the DNA is TGTGCCAGCAGGCTCCGGGGCGCTAACACCGGGGAGCTGTTTTTT.

J is TRBJ1-2 and V is TRBV4-1; 8 positions agree with TRBD1. There are 14 residues in the CDR3. J gave up 7 bases and V 1 base, and 5 bases lay outside the gene matches. Germline V gives CDR1 MGHRA, CDR2 YSYEKL. The CDR3 sequence: CASSQGQGALGYTF. The CDR3 coding sequence is TGCGCCAGCAGCCAAGGGCAGGGGGCTCTTGGCTACACCTTC.

This clonotype has a count of ten or more. The V gene is TRBV6-2 or TRBV6-3, the J gene TRBJ2-3, with 11 bases aligning to TRBD2. The germline V gene encodes CDR1 MNHEY and CDR2 SVGEGT. J gave up 4 bases and V 7 bases, and 4 bases lay outside the gene matches. The CDR3 length is 14 residues. DNA for the CDR3: TGTGCCAGCACTATAGCGGGGGGGCCAGATACGCAGTATTTT. It specifies CASTIAGGPDTQYF.

The rearrangement links TRBV6-5 to TRBJ2-1; D is possibly TRBD1 or TRBD2 (6 bases each). Germline V gene lookup returns CDR1 MNHEY and CDR2 SVGAGI. There are 15 residues in the CDR3. V was shortened by 6 bases and J by 0 bases, with 12 bases between the two germline ends. The chain's CDR3 is CASSQGGLSYNEQFF. The CDR3 DNA is TGTGCCAGCAGCCAAGGGGGGCTCTCCTACAATGAGCAGTTCTTC.

This clonotype was counted between two and nine times. This rearrangement joins TRBV29-1 to TRBJ2-3; no definite D call. V was clipped by 7 bases and J by 6 bases, with 17 bases between them. CDR1 is SQVTM and CDR2 is ANQGSEA in the germline V gene. The CDR3 length is 13 residues. The CDR3 is CSGTDGFRDTQYF. Written as DNA, the CDR3 is TGCAGCGGAACTGATGGTTTCCGGGATACGCAGTATTTT.

This clonotype was counted a few times. This rearrangement joins TRBV7-9 to TRBJ2-7; 7 nucleotides align to TRBD2. The trim removed 4 bases at V and 6 bases at J, leaving 9 bases unmatched. The CDR3 is made up of 14 amino acids. Germline CDR1 and CDR2: SEHNR and FQNEAQ (reference sequence). The CDR3: CASSWGGRGAEQYF. DNA for the CDR3: TGTGCCAGCAGCTGGGGCGGGAGAGGTGCCGAGCAGTACTTC. The full variable domain, with the rest looked up from reference TRBV7-9 and TRBJ2-7, is DTGVSQNPRHKITKRGQNVTFRCDPISEHNRLYWYRQTLGQGPEFLTYFQNEAQLEKSRLLSDRFSAERPKGSFSTLEIQRTEQGDSAMYLCASSWGGRGAEQYFGPGTRLTVT.

In DNA, the CDR3 is TGTGCCAGCAGTTACGGTCTAACTAGCACAGATACGCAGTATTTT. It is translated as CASSYGLTSTDTQYF. The chain combines TRBV6-6 with TRBJ2-3, with D hard to call. From germline, CDR1 is MNHNY and CDR2 SVGAGI (reference sequence). V dropped 2 bases and J dropped 0 bases, with 9 bases sitting between them. The CDR3 loop spans 15 amino acids.

This clonotype came up many times. The rearrangement joins TRBV12-3 or TRBV12-4 to TRBJ1-1; 7 bases map to TRBD1. V lost 4 bases, J lost 1 base, and 6 bases stayed unmatched. This CDR3 has 15 residues. The CDR3 is CASSSRTGPNTEAFF. The DNA for the CDR3 is TGTGCCAGCAGTTCCCGGACAGGCCCGAACACTGAAGCTTTCTTT.

The DNA for the CDR3 is TGTGCCAGCAGCCTAGGGGCGGAACCTTCTAGCACAGATACGCAGTATTTT. Encoded protein: CASSLGAEPSSTDTQYF. This chain joins TRBV9 and TRBJ2-3; the D gene is possibly TRBD1 (5 bases). The CDR3 consists of 17 residues. V lost 4 bases, J lost 0 bases, and 18 bases lay in between. The germline CDR1 and CDR2 sequences are SGDLS and YYNGEE.